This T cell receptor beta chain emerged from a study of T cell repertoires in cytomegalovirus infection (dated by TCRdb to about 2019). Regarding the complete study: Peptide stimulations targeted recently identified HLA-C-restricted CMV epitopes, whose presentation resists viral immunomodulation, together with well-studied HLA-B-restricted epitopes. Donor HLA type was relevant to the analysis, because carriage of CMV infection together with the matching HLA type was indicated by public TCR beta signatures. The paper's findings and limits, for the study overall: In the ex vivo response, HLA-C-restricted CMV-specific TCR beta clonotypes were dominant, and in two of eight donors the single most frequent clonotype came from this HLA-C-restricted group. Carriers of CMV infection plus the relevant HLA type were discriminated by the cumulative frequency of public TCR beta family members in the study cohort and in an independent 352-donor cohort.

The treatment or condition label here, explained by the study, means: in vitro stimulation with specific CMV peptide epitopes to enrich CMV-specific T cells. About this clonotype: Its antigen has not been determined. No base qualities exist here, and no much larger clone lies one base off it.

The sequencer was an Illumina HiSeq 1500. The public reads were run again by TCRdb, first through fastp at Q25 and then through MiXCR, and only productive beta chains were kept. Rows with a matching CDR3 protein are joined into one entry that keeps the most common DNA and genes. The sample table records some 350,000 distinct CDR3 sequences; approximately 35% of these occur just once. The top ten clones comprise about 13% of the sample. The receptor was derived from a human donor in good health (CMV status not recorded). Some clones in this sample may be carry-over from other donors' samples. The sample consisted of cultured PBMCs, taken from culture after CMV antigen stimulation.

The DNA sequence follows: TGTGCCAGCAGCCAAGATACCAGCTACGAGCAGTACTTC. Its translation is CASSQDTSYEQYF. The chain couples TRBV14 to TRBJ2-7; too little of a D gene remains to name it. The germline V gene yields SGHDN for CDR1 and FVKESK for CDR2. The CDR3 starts with the cysteine, ends with the phenylalanine, and has 13 residues. CDR3 DNA is the only sequence kept; it has 39 bases, read in frame from the first base. Relative to germline, V is 0 bases shorter and J is 3 bases shorter, with 6 bases between their ends.